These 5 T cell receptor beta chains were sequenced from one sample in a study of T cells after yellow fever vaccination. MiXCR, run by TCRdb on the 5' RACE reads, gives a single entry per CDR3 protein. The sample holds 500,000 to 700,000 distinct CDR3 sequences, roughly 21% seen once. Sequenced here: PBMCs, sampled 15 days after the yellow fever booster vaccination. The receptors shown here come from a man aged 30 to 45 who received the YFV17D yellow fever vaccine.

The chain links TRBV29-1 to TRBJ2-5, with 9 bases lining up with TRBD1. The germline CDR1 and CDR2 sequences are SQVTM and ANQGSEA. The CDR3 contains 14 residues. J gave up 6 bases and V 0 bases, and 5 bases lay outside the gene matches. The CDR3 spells CSVEDGTGKKTQYF. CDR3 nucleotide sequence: TGCAGCGTTGAAGACGGGACAGGGAAAAAGACCCAGTACTTC.

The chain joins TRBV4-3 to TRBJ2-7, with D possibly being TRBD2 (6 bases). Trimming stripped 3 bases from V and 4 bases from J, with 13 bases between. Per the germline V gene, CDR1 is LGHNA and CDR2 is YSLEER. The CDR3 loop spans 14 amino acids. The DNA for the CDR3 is TGCGCCAGCAGCCAGGGGACGGGGGTATACGAGCAGTACTTC. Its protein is CASSQGTGVYEQYF.

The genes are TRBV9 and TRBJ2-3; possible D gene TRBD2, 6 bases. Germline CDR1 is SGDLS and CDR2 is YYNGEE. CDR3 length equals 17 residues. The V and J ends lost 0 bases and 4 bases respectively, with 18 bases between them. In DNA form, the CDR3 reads TGTGCCAGCAGCGTAGTTGGGGGAGGAGAGGGGCCAGATACGCAGTATTTT. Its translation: CASSVVGGGEGPDTQYF.

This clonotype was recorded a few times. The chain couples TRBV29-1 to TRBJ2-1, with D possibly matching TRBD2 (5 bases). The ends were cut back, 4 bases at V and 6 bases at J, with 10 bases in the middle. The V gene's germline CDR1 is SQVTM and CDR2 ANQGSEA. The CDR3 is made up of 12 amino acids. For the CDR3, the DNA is TGCAGCGTTGGGGTAGCGCTCAATGAGCAGTTCTTC. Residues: CSVGVALNEQFF.

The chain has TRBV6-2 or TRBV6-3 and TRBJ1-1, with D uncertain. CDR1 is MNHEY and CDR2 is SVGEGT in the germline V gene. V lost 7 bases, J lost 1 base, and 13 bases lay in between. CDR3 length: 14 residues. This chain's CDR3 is CASKRPGWNTEAFF. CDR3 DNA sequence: TGTGCCAGCAAAAGACCCGGCTGGAACACTGAAGCTTTCTTT.